The TCR beta chain described here comes from a study of cytomegalovirus exposure and HLA in healthy donors listed by TCRdb under 2017. With regard to the full study: An earlier analysis of some 600 of the donors reported approximately 260 Gb of sequence data and 90 million to 120 million unique TCR beta sequences obtained from roughly 180 million T cells. To decide whether each TCR beta V gene segment behaved as functional or pseudogenic, an earlier analysis of some 600 of the donors relied on high-throughput TCR beta sequencing. Roughly 5 DR-DQ haplotypes were handled as single units for association and clustering, since linkage in the cohort was strong. The study was designed to test whether signatures of past pathogen exposure could be identified by cataloging public T cell receptors. The study profiled the T cell repertoires of 500 to 800 subjects by immunosequencing and related them to cytomegalovirus serostatus. The later analysis used no new phenotypic data to find candidate immune exposures, relying instead on TCR beta sequences and their occurrence across donors. Among the roughly 370 genotyped donors, around 79% belonged to the genetic ancestry cluster associated with self-reported Caucasian donors. Roughly 300 gigabases of sequencing data and about 92 million unique TCR sequences made up an early release that covered approximately 620 HLA-typed donors. In addition to the first cohort of 666 subjects, a separate validation cohort of approximately 130 different subjects was used. To predict cytomegalovirus infection status, the study combined high-throughput TCR immunosequencing, statistical association of individual TCRs with disease status, and machine learning. Across 300 to 500 genotyped donors of the cohort, an average of about 240,000 unique TCR beta nucleotide sequences per donor were sequenced, and approximately 17% of those sequences were non-productive. A later analysis re-analyzed previously published TCR beta repertoires from approximately 670 donors and added high-resolution HLA genotyping to study TCR occurrence patterns. Typing coverage varied by locus: roughly 620-640 donors for A, B, C, DRB1 and DQB1; under 550 for DQA1; about 590 for DPA1; under 490 for DPB1. All discovery cohort repertoires had been generated using a single sequencing platform. Both class I and class II loci were covered by HLA typing, at four-digit resolution. Alongside the repertoire data, information on donor age, sex, ethnicity and CMV serostatus was compiled. Genome-wide SNP genotypes for about 65% of the roughly 700 donors were used in a later genetic analysis, which treated that subset as a discovery cohort.

From the cysteine up to the phenylalanine, the CDR3 has a length of 14 residues. The sequence is cut down to CDR3 DNA, 42 bases in frame from base 1. Between the V and J ends, shortened by 1 base and 2 bases respectively, the junction contains 7 bases. Via the germline V gene, CDR1 is SGHDT and CDR2 YYEEEE. Points on this clone: Its antigen is currently not known. No much larger clone exists at a distance of one base, and base qualities are not known.

Overall results and qualifications from the work: Broadly in line with IMGT annotations, most TCR beta V segments showed up in productive rearrangements about 90% or about 30% of the time in an earlier analysis of about 500 of the donors. A later genetic analysis associated a missense DCLRE1C variant with V-gene and J-gene trimming of TCR beta chains, and an independent cohort replicated the association. A further reported finding was that TCR beta sequences accurately predicted the HLA-A and HLA-B alleles for most subjects in the first cohort. Strong co-occurrence of HLA alleles, especially DR and DQ, made assigning TCR associations to individual alleles difficult. The sequencing pipeline was judged likely to have produced a cluster of highly shared sequence variants as a technical artifact. Because HLA typing was unavailable for some donors at each locus, only the typed subset was used in association tests. This cohort had only TCR beta chains sequenced, and the lack of alpha or paired-chain data limited which features could be detected. In a later analysis, TCR association rates were found to vary across HLA loci, with the most associated TCRs seen for DRB1 alleles and the fewest for HLA-C alleles. Most TCR sequences were seen in very few donors, while some public TCRs were found in many individuals. The earlier analysis of 587 of the donors excluded approximately 17 rarely observed V segments, including chromosome 9 orphons, because counts were too low. In vitro tests confirmed that a few of the cytomegalovirus-associated TCR beta chains recognize cytomegalovirus antigens. According to a later analysis, most CMV-associated TCR beta chains appeared to be HLA-restricted, and the HLA associations seemed to be driven largely by CMV exposure. In a later analysis, HLA-associated TCR beta chains showed more clonal expansion and lower generation probabilities than non-associated chains that were equally common. In the study, around 160 TCR beta chains were listed as associated with cytomegalovirus. The authors suggested that the approach could potentially be extended to other disease states and immunological phenotypes. Some IMGT-functional V segments, including TRBV6-2 and TRBV6-3, could not be told apart with the 87-base-pair reads, so those segments were excluded. Linkage disequilibrium might explain the correlated functional status among segregating V segments, but an unknown experimental factor could not be ruled out. Several of the top co-occurrence clusters appeared to be linked to parvovirus B19, influenza, CMV and Epstein-Barr virus, according to a later analysis. The classifier was reported to diagnose cytomegalovirus status with high specificity and sensitivity in both the original and validation cohorts. Compared with the 666-donor mean, donors in an Asian-associated ancestry cluster had fewer N-insertions in productive TCRs, according to a later genetic analysis. The only immune exposure information available for the cohort was CMV serostatus. A later analysis associated 16,951 TCR beta sequences with specific HLA alleles at a false discovery rate of 0.05. Sequencing depth was assumed to be roughly uniform across donors in the presence/absence analyses, though that assumption may not hold.

Libraries came from the immunoSEQ multiplex PCR assay. A mixture of 60 forward primers for TCR Vbeta segments and 13 reverse primers for TCR Jbeta segments was used in the multiplex PCR. Amplification of the CDR3 region of rearranged TCR beta genes was performed with a multiplex PCR assay on genomic DNA. On the Illumina HiSeq System, the amplified TCR beta libraries were sequenced as 87-base-pair reads. In the authors' own workflow: A later analysis counted about 80 million unique TCR beta chains across the 500 to 850 repertoires, and some 12 million of these chains were shared by at least two donors. A nearest-neighbor algorithm error-corrected the raw reads and collapsed the reads into unique sequences, merging closely related sequences to remove PCR and sequencing errors. Alignment of CDR3 sequences to IMGT reference sequences was used to assign V, D and J gene segments. For a sequence to be retained, a match of at least six nucleotides to both a V gene segment and a J gene segment was required. A rearrangement counted as productive if the CDR3 had no stop codons and remained in frame with V and J, and every other rearrangement counted as non-productive. Following IMGT convention, CDR3 was defined as the stretch from the second conserved V-encoded cysteine up to the conserved J-encoded phenylalanine. The earlier analysis of about 590 of the donors excluded sequences that lacked an unambiguous match to a single V gene segment. In an earlier analysis of 450 to 750 of the donors, a V segment was called functional when productive rearrangements were above 56.7%, and segregating when the standard deviation between donors exceeded 5%. To diagnose cytomegalovirus status from the catalog of TCR beta chain sequences, a statistical classification framework was built. A later analysis assigned V and J genes by comparing TCR nucleotide sequences with IMGT/GENE-DB human TR gene sequences. Using the TCRdist pipeline, a later analysis assigned CDR3 sequences along with most-parsimonious VDJ recombination scenarios. In a later analysis, each TCR beta chain was defined by its CDR3 amino acid sequence together with its V-gene family, and reads without a unique V-gene family were excluded. In a later analysis, approximately 640 highly shared, low-generation-probability nucleotide sequences were removed to address suspected cross-contamination and a sequencing artifact. A later analysis calculated a clonal expansion index for each public chain from normalized within-repertoire ranks of inferred template counts. A later analysis computed generation probabilities with a VDJ recombination model fitted to out-of-frame rearrangements, and checked the results against IGoR. A later analysis scored TCR-TCR, TCR-HLA and TCR-CMV co-occurrence with hypergeometric tests, applying a repertoire-size bias correction to TCR pairs. False discovery rates were estimated in a later analysis by permuting HLA or CMV assignments 20 times. In a later analysis, co-occurring TCRs were grouped using DBSCAN, and TCRdist sequence similarity was added for clustering within HLA-allele-positive subsets. For co-occurrence clustering, repertoires with fewer than 30,000 or more than 120,000 public chains were excluded, along with five or six repertoires with anomalous nucleotide sharing. Imported from immuneACCESS, the table was reduced by TCRdb to in-frame sequences with V and J called. These copies leave out some clones; in studies compared against another copy, an unresolved V gene accounts for under half, and the cause of the remainder is not known. Clone size and V and J calls were adopted from that table, with D and trimming inferred from the DNA. This sample comprises around 160,000 clones, 77% of them detected only once. Roughly 7.3% of the sample is in the top ten clones.

The cohort was made up of under 800 healthy bone marrow donors. Cohort members were all nominally healthy when sampled, although unrecorded immune exposures were likely present. The donor tested CMV seropositive and was one of the 289 seropositive cohort members. A peripheral blood sample was collected from each donor, and TCR beta sequencing was performed on peripheral blood mononuclear cells. The Qiagen DNeasy Blood Extraction Kit was used to extract genomic DNA from the blood cell samples. The clonotype was recovered from a male donor in good health and CMV-seropositive. Specimen: PBMCs. The V gene is TRBV5-6 and the J gene is TRBJ2-4; a tentative D match to TRBD2 spans 5 bases. The base sequence is TGTGCCAGCAGCTTGCGGGGTTCCAAAAACATTCAGTACTTC. The resulting protein is CASSLRGSKNIQYF.